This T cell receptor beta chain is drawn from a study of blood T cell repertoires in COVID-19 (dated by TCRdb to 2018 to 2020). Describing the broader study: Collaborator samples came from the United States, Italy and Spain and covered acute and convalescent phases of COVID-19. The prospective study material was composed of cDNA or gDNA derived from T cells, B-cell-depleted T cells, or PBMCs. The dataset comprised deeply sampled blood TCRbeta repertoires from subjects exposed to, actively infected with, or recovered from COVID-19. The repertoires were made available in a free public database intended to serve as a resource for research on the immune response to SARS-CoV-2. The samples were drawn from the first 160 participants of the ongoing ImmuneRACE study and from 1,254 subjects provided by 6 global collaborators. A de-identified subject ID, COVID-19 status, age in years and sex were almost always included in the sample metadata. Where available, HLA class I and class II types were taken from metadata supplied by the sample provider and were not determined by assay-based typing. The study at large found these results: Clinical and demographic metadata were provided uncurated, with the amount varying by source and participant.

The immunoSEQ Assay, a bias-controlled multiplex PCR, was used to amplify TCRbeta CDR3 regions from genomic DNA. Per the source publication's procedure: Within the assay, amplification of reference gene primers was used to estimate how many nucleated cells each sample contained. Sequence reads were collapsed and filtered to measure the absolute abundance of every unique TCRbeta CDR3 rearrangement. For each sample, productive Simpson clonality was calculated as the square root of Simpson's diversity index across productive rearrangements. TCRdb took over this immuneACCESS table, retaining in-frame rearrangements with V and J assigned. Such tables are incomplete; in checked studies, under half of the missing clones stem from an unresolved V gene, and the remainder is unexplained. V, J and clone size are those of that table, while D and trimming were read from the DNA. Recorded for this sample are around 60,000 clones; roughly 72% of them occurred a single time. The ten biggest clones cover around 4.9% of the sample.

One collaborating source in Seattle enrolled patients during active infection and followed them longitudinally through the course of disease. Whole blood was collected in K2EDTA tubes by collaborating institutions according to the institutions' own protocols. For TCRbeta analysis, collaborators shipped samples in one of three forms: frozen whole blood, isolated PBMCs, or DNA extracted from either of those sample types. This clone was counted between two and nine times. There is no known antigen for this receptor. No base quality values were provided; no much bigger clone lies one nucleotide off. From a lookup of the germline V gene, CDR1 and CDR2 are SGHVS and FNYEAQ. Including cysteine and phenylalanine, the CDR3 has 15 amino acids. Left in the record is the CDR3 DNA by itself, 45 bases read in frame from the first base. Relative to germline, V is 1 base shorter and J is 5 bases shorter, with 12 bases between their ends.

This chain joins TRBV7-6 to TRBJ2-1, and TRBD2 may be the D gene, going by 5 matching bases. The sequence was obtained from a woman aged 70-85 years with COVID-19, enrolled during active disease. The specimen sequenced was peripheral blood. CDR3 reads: CASSLELVSNNEQFF. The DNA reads TGTGCCAGCAGCTTAGAACTAGTGAGCAACAATGAGCAGTTCTTC.